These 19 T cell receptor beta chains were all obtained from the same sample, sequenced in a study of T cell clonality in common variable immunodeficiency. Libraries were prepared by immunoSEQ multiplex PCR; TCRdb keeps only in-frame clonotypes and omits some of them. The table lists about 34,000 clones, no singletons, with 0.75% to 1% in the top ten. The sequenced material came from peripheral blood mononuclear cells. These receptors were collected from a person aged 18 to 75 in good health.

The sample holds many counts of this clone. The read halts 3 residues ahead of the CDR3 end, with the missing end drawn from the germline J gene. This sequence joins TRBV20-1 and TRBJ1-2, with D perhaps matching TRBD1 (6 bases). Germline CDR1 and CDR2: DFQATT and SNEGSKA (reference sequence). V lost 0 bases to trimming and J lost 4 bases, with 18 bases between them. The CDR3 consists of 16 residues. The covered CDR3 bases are TGCAGTGCTAGAGATAGAAGAACAGGGACGATCTATGGC. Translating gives CSARDRRTGTIYG. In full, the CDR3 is CSARDRRTGTIYGYTF.

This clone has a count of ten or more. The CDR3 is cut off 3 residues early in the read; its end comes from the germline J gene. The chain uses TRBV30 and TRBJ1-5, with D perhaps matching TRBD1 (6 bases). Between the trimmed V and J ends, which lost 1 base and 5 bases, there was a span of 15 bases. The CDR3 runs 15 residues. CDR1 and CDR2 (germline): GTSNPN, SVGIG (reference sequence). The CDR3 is CAWSGNPQGDQPQHF. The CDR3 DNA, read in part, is TGTGCCTGGAGTGGAAACCCACAGGGAGATCAGCCC.

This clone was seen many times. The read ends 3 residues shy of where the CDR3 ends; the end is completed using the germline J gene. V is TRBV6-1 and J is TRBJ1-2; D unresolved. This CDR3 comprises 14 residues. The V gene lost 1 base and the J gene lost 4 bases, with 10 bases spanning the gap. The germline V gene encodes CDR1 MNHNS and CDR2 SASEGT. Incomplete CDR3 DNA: TGTGCCAGCAGTGAAGGCGACACCCTCTATGGC. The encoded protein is CASSEGDTLYG. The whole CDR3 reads CASSEGDTLYGYTF.

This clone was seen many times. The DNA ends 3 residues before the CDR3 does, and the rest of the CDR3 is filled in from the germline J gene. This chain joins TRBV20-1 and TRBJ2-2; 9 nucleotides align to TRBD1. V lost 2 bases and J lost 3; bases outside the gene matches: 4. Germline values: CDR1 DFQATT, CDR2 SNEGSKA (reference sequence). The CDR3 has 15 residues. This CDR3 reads CSARLGQGDTGELFF. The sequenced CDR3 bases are TGCAGTGCTAGACTGGGACAGGGCGACACCGGGGAG.

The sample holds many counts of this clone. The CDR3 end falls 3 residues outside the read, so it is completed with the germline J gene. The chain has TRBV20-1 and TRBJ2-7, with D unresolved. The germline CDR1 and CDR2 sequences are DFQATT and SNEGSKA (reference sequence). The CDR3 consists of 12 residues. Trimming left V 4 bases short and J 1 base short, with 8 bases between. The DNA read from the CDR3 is TGCAGTGCTAAAGGCCCTTCCTACGAG. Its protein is CSAKGPSYE. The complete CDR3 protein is CSAKGPSYEQYF.

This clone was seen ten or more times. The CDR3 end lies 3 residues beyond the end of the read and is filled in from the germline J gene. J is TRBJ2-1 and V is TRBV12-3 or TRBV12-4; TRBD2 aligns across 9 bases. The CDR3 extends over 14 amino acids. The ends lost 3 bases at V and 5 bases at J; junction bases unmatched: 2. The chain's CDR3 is CASSFKRGDNEQFF. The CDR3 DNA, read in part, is TGTGCCAGCAGTTTTAAGCGGGGGGACAATGAG.

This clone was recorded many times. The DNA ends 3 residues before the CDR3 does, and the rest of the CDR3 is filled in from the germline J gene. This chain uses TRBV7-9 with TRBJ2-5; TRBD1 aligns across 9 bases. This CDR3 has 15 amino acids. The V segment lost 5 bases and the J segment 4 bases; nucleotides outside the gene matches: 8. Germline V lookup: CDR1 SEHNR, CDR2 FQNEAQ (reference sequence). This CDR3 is CASSHPQGARETQYF. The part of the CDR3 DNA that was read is TGTGCCAGCAGCCATCCACAGGGGGCCAGAGAGACC.

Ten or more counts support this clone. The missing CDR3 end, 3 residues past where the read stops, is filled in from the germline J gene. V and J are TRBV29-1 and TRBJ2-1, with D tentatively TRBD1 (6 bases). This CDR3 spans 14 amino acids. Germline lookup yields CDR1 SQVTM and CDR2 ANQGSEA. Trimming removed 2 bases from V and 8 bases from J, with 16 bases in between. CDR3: CSVELVSGAYEQFF. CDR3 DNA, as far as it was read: TGCAGCGTTGAATTAGTTTCAGGGGCGTATGAG.

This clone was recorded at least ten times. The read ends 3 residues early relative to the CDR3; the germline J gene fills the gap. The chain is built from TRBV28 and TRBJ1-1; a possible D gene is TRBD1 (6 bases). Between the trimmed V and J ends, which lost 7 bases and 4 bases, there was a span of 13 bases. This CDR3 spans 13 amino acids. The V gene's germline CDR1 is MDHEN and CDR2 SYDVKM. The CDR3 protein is CASNGGQSTEAFF. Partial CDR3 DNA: TGTGCCAGCAACGGGGGGCAGAGCACTGAA.

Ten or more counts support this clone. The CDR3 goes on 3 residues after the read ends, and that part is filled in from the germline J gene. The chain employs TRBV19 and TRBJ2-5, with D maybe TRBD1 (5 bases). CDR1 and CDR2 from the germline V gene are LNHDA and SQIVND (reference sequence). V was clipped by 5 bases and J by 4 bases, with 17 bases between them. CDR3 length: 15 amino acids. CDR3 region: CASSAYGQRGETQYF. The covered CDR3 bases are TGTGCCAGTAGTGCTTATGGACAAAGAGGAGAGACC.

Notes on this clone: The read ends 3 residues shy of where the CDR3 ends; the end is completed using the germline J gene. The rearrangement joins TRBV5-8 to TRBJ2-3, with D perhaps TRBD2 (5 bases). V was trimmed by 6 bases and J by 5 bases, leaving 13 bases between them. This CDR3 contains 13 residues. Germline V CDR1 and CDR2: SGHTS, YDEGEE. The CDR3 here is CASNTRAGDTQYF. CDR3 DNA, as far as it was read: TGTGCCAGCAACACTAGGGCCGGAGATACG.

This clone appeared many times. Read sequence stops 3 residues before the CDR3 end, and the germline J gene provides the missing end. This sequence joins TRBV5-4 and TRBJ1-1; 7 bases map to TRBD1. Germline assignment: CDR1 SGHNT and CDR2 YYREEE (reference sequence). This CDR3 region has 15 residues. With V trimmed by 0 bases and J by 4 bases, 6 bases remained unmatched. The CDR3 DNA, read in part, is TGTGCCAGCAGCTTGGCAAGGGGGCGCGGCACTGAA. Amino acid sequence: CASSLARGRGTE. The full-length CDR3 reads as CASSLARGRGTEAFF.

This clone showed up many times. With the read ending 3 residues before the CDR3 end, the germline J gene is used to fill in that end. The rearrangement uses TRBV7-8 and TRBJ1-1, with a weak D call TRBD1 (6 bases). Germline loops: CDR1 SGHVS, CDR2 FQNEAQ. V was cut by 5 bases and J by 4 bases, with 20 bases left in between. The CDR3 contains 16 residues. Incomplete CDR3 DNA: TGTGCCAGCAGCCCCCTAGGTGGGGGCTCGGGCACTGAA. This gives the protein CASSPLGGGSGTE. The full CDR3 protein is CASSPLGGGSGTEAFF.

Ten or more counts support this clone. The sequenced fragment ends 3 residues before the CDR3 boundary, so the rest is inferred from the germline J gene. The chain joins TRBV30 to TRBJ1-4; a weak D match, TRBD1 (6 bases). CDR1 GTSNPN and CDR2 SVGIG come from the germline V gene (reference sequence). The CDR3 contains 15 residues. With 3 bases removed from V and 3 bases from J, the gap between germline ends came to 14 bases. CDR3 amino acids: CAWSRTGNANEKLFF. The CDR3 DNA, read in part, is TGTGCCTGGAGCAGAACAGGGAATGCTAATGAAAAA.

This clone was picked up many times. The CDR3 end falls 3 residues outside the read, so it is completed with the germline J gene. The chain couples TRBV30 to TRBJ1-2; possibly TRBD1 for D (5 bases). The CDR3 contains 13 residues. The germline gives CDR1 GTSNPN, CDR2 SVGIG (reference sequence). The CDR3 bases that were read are TGTGCCTGGAGTGTAGGAGGGGCACAGGGC. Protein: CAWSVGGAQG. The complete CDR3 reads CAWSVGGAQGYTF. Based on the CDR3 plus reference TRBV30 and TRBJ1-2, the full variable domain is SQTIHQWPATLVQPVGSPLSLECTVEGTSNPNLYWYRQAAGRGLQLLFYSVGIGQISSEVPQNLSASRPQDRQFILSSKKLLLSDSGFYLCAWSVGGAQGYTFGSGTRLTVV.

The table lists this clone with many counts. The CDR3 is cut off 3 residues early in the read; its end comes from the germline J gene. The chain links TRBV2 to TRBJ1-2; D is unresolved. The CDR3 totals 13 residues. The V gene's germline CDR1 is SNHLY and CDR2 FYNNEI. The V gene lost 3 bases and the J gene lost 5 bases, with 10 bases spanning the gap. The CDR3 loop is CASSDRPKYGYTF. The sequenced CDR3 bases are TGTGCCAGCAGTGACAGGCCGAAATATGGC.

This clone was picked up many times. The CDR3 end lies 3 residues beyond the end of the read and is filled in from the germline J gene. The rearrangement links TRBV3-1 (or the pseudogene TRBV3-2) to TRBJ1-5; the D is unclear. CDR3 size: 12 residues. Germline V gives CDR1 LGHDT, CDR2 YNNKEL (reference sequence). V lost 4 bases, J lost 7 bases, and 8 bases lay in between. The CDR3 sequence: CASSPPGQPQHF. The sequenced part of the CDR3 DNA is TGTGCCAGCAGCCCCCCCGGGCAGCCC.

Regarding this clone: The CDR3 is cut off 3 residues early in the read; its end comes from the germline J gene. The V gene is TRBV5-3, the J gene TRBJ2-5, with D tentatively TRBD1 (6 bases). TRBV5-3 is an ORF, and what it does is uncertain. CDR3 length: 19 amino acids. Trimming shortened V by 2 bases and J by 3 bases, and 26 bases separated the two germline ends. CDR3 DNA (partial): TGTGCCAGAAGCTTAGGGGGATGGATTTCCGACAGTCTAGAAGAGACC. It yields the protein CARSLGGWISDSLEET. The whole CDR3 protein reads CARSLGGWISDSLEETQYF.

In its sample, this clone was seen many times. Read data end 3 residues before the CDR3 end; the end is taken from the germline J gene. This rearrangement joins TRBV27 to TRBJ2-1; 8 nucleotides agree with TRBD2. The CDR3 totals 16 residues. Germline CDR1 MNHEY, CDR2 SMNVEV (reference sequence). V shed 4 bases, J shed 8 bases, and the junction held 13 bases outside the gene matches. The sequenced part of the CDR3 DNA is TGTGCCAGCAGTTGGGGCCCTCTAGCGGGCATGGATGAG. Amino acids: CASSWGPLAGMDE. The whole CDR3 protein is CASSWGPLAGMDEQFF.